This T cell receptor (beta chain) was sequenced for a study of radiotherapy plus CTLA-4 blockade in lung cancer. Study findings and constraints: Clones of tumor-derived TCRs expanded in blood after radiotherapy plus ipilimumab.

Comments on this clone: As yet, its antigen is unknown.

Trimming cost V 0 bases and J 5 bases; bases outside gene matches: 10. Germline-derived CDR1 and CDR2 are SGHRS and YFSETQ. This CDR3 is 16 amino acids long. Assay: immunoSEQ multiplex PCR; the TCRdb copy retains only in-frame clones and omits some. The sample records about 72,000 clones, around 81% being singletons. The starting material was peripheral blood, obtained from a patient treated with radiotherapy plus ipilimumab. The TCR was taken from a human donor with non-small cell lung cancer who had a partial response to radiotherapy plus ipilimumab. The chain joins TRBV5-1 to TRBJ2-5, with 7 bases fitting TRBD2. CDR3 bases: TGCGCCAGCAGCTTGGGTCTAGCGGCCCCAACGGAGACCCAGTACTTC. It encodes CASSLGLAAPTETQYF.